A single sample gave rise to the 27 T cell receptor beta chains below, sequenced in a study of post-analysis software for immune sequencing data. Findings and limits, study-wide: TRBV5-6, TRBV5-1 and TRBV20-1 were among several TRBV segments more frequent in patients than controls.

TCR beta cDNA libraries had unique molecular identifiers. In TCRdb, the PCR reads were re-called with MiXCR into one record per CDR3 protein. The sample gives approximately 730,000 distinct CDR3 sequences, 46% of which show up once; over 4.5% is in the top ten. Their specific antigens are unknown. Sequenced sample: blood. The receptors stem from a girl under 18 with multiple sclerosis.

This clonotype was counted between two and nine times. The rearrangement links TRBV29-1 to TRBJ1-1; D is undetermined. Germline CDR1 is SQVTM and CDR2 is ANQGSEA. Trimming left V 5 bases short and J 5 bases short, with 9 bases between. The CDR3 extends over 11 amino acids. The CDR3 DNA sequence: TGCAGCGTTCGGACCGGAACTGAAGCTTTCTTT. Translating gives CSVRTGTEAFF.

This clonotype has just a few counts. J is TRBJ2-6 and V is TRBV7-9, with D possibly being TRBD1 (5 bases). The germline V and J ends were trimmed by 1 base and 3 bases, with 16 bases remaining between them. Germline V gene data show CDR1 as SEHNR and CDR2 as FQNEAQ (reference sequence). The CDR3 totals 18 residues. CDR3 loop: CASSLVATALYGANVLTF. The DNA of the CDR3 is TGTGCCAGCAGCTTAGTGGCGACAGCCCTATATGGGGCCAACGTCCTGACTTTC.

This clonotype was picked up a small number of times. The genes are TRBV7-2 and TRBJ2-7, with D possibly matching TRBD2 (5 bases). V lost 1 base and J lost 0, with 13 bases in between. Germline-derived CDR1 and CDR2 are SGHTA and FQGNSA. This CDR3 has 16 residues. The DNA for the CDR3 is TGTGCCAGCAGCTTAGTAGGAAGCGGCCTCTCCTACGAGCAGTACTTC. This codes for CASSLVGSGLSYEQYF.

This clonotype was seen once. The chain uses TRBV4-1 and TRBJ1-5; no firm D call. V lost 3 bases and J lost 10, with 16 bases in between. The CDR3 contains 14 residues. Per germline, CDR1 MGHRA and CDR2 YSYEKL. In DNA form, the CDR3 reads TGCGCCAGCAGCCACCCGGCACAGCAAATTCCCCAGCATTTT. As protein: CASSHPAQQIPQHF.

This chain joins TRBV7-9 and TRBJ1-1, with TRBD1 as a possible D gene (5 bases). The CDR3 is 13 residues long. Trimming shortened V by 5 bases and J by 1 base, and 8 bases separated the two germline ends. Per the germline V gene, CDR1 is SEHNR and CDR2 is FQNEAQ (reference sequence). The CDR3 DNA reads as TGTGCCAGCAGCACGACAGAGAACACTGAAGCTTTCTTT. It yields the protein CASSTTENTEAFF.

The CDR3 sequence: CSVGDRAYTGELFF. The CDR3 coding sequence is TGCAGCGTTGGGGACAGGGCTTACACCGGGGAGCTGTTTTTT. The gene calls are TRBV29-1 and TRBJ2-2, with 9 positions matching TRBD1. This CDR3 is built from 14 residues. CDR1 is SQVTM and CDR2 is ANQGSEA in the germline V gene. With 4 bases clipped from V and 3 bases from J, the junction kept 3 bases outside the gene matches.

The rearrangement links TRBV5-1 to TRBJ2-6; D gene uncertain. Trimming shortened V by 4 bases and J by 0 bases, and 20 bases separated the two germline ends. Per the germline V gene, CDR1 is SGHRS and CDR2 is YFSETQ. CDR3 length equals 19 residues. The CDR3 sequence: CASSTTAVQTLSGANVLTF. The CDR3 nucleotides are TGCGCCAGCAGCACCACGGCGGTTCAGACTCTCTCTGGGGCCAACGTCCTGACTTTC. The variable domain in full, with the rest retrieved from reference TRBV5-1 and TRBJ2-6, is KAGVTQTPRYLIKTRGQQVTLSCSPISGHRSVSWYQQTPGQGLQFLFEYFSETQRNKGNFPGRFSGRQFSNSRSEMNVSTLELGDSALYLCASSTTAVQTLSGANVLTFGAGSRLTVL.

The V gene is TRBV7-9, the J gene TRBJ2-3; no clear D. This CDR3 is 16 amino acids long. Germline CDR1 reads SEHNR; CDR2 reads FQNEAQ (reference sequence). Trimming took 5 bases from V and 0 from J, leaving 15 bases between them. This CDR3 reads CASSLATITSTDTQYF. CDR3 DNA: TGTGCCAGCAGCCTTGCCACTATAACTAGCACAGATACGCAGTATTTT.

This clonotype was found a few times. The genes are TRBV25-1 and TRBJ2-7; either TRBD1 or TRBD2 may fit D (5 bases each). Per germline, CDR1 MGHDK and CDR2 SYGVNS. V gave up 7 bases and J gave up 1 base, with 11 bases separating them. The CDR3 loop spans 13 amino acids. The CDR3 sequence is CASTFEGSYEQYF. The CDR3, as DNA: TGTGCCAGCACCTTCGAGGGGTCCTACGAGCAGTACTTC.

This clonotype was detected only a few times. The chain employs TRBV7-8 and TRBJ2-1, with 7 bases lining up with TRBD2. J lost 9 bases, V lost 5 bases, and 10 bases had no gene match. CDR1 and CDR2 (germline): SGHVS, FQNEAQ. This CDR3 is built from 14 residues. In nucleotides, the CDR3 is TGTGCCAGCAGCATTAGGACTAGTGCTGGTGAGCAGTTCTTC. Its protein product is CASSIRTSAGEQFF.

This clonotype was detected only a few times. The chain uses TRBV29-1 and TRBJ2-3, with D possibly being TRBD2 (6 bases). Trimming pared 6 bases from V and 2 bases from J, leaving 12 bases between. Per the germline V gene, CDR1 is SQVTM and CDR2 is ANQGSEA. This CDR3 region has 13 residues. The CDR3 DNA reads TGCAGCGTAGTGCGGGGAACCACAGATACGCAGTATTTT. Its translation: CSVVRGTTDTQYF.

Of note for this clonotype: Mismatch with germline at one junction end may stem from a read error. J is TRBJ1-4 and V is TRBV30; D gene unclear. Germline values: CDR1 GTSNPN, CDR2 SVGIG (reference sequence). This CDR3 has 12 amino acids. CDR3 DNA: TGTGCCTGGAGTGTGGCTAATGAAAGACTGTTTTTT. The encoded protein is CAWSVANERLFF.

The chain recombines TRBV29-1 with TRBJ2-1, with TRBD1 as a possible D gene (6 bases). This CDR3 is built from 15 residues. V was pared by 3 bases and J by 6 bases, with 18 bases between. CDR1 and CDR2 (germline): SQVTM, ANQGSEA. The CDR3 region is CSVEKNRETRNEQFF. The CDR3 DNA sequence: TGCAGCGTTGAGAAAAACAGGGAAACCCGCAATGAGCAGTTCTTC.

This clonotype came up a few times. The CDR3 DNA sequence: TGTGCTAGTGGTTTGGTACACGGCAGCAACTCACTAGCCAAAAACATTCAGTACTTC. It translates to CASGLVHGSNSLAKNIQYF. The V call is TRBV12-5, the J call TRBJ2-4; no clear D gene. Trimming cost V 0 bases and J 0 bases, with 18 bases left between them. Per germline, CDR1 LGHNT and CDR2 FRNRAP. The CDR3 extends over 19 amino acids.

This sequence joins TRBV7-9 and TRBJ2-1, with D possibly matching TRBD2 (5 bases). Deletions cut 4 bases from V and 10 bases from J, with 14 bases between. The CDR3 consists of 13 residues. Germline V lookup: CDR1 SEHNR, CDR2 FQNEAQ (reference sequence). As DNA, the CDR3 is TGTGCCAGCAGCTCCCCCCTACAGCGGGAGCAGTTCTTC. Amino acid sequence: CASSSPLQREQFF.

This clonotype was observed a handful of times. The CDR3 here is CSAPDGVRGDTEAFF. The DNA for the CDR3 is TGCAGTGCTCCAGATGGGGTCAGAGGGGACACTGAAGCTTTCTTT. This chain links TRBV20-1 with TRBJ1-1, with a weak D call TRBD1 (5 bases). The CDR3 contains 15 residues. The V end lost 5 bases, the J end lost 3 bases, and 19 bases lay between the germline ends. CDR1 is DFQATT, CDR2 SNEGSKA, per germline (reference sequence).

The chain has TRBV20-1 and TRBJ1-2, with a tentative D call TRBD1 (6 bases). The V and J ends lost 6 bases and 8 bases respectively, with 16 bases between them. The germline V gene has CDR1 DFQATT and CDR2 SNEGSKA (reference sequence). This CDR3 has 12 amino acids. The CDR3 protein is CSAARGQGGYTF. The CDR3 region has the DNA TGCAGTGCCGCCCGGGGGCAGGGAGGCTACACCTTC.

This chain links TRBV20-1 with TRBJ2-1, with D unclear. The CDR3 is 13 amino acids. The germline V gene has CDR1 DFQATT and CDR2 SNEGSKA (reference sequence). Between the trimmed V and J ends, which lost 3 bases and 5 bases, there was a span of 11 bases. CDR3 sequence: CSARGTRNNEQFF. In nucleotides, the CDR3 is TGCAGTGCTAGGGGAACTCGTAACAATGAGCAGTTCTTC.

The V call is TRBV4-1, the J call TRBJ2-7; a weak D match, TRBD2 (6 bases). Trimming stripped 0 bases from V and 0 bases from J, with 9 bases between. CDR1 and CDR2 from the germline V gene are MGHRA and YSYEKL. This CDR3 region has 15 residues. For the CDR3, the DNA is TGCGCCAGCAGCCAAGAGGAGGGACGCTCCTACGAGCAGTACTTC. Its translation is CASSQEEGRSYEQYF.

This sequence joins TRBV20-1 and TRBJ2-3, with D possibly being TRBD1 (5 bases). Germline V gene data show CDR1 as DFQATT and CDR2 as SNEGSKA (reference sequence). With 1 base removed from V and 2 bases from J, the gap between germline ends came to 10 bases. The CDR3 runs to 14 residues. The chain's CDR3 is CSARGTLYTDTQYF. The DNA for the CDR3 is TGCAGTGCTAGAGGGACACTATACACAGATACGCAGTATTTT.

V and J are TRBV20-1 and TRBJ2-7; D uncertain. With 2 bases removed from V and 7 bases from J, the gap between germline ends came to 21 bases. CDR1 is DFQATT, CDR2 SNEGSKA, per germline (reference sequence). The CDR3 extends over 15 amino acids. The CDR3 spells CSARKVRGTLREQYF. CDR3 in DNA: TGCAGTGCTAGAAAGGTGCGAGGAACCTTACGGGAGCAGTACTTC.

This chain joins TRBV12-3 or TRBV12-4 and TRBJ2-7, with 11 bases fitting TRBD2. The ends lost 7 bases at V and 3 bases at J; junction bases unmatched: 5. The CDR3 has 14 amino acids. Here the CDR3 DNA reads TGTGCCAGCACCCCGGGACTAGCGGTCTACGAGCAGTACTTC. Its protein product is CASTPGLAVYEQYF.

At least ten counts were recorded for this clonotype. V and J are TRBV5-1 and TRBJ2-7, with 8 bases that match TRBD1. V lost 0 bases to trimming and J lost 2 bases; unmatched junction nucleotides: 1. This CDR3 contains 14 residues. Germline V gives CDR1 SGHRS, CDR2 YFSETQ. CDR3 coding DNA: TGCGCCAGCAGCTTGGGGACAGGGACCTACGAGCAGTACTTC. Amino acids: CASSLGTGTYEQYF.

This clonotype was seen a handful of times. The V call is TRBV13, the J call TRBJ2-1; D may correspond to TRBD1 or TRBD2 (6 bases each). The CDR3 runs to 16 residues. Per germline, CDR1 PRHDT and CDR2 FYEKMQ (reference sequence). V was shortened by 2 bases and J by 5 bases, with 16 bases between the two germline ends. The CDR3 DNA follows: TGTGCCAGCAGCTTAACGAGGGAGAGGGGGGACAATGAGCAGTTCTTC. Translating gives CASSLTRERGDNEQFF.

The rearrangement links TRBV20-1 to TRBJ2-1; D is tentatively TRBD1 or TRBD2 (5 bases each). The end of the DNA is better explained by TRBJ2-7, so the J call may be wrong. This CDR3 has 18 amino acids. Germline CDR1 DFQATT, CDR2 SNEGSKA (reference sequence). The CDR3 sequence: CSARGHFRAASSYNEQYF. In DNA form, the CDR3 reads TGCAGTGCTAGGGGGCACTTCCGAGCGGCCTCCTCCTACAATGAGCAGTACTTC.

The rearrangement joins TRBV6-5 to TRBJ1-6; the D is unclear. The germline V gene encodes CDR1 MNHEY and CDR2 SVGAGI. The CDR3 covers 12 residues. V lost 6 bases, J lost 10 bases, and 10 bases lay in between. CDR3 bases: TGTGCCAGCAGCGACCCCGGATCACCCCTCCACTTT. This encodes CASSDPGSPLHF.

CDR3 sequence reads: CASSQDPGTHYGYTF. The CDR3 bases are TGTGCCAGCAGCCAAGATCCGGGGACCCACTATGGCTACACCTTC. The V and J genes are TRBV14 and TRBJ1-2; D perhaps matches TRBD1 (5 bases). This CDR3 spans 15 amino acids. Germline CDR1 reads SGHDN; CDR2 reads FVKESK. V lost 0 bases, J lost 3 bases, and 11 bases lay in between.